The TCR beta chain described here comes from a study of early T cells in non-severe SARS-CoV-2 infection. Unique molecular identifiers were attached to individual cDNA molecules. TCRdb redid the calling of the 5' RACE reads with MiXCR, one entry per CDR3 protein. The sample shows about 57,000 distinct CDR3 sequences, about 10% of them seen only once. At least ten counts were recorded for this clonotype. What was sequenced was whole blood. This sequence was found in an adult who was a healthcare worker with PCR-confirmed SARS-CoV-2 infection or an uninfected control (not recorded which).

The CDR3 spells CASSYSPDRVSEQYF. The CDR3 nucleotides read TGTGCCAGCAGTTACTCGCCGGACAGGGTATCCGAGCAGTACTTC. The rearrangement links TRBV6-2 or TRBV6-3 to TRBJ2-7, with 8 bases matching TRBD1. CDR3 length: 15 residues. V shed 0 bases and J 6 bases; nucleotides not matched to a gene: 7. Germline CDR1 MNHEY, CDR2 SVGEGT.